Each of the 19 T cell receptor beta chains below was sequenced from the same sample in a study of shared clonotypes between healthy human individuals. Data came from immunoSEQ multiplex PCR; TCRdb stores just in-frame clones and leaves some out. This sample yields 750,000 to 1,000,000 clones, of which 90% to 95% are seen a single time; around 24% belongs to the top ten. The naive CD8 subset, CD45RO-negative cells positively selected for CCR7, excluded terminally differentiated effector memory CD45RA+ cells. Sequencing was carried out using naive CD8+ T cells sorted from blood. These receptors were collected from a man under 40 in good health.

Here the CDR3 DNA reads TGCGCCAGCAGCTTGGGGCGGACTAAGACGAACTATGAGCAGTTCTTC. This encodes CASSLGRTKTNYEQFF. The V call is TRBV5-1, the J call TRBJ2-1; D perhaps matches TRBD2 (6 bases). Trimming pared 0 bases from V and 8 bases from J, leaving 18 bases between. From germline, CDR1 is SGHRS and CDR2 YFSETQ. The CDR3 is 16 residues long. The variable domain in full, with the rest retrieved from reference TRBV5-1 and TRBJ2-1, is KAGVTQTPRYLIKTRGQQVTLSCSPISGHRSVSWYQQTPGQGLQFLFEYFSETQRNKGNFPGRFSGRQFSNSRSEMNVSTLELGDSALYLCASSLGRTKTNYEQFFGPGTRLTVL.

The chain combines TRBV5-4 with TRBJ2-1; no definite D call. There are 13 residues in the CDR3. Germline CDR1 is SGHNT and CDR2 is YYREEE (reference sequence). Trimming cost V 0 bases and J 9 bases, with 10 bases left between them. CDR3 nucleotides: TGTGCCAGCAGCTTGGCCGAAGGGTCTGAGCAGTTCTTC. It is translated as CASSLAEGSEQFF.

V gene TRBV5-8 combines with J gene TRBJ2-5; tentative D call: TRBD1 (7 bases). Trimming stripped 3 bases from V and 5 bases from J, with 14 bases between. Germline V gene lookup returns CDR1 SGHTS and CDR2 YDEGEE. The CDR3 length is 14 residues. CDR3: CASSYGGGSETQYF. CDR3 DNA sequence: TGTGCCAGCAGCTACGGAGGGGGCAGTGAGACCCAGTACTTC.

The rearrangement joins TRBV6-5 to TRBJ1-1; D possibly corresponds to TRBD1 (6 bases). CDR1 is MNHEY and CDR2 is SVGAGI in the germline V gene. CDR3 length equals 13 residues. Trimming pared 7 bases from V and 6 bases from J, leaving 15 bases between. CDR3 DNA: TGTGCCAGCAACTCAGGGGTTCTTCCTGAAGCTTTCTTT. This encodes CASNSGVLPEAFF.

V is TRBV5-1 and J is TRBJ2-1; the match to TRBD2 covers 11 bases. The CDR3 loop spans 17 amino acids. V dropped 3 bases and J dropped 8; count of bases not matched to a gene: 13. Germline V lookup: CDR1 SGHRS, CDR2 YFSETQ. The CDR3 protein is CASSWTLLAGVVDEQFF. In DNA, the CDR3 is TGCGCCAGCAGCTGGACCTTACTAGCGGGAGTTGTCGATGAGCAGTTCTTC.

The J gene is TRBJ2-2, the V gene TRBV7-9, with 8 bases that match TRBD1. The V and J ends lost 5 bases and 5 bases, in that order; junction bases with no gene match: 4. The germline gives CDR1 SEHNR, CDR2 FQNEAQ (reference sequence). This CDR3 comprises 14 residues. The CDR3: CASSQRQGTGELFF. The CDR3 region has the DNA TGTGCCAGCAGCCAAAGACAGGGGACCGGGGAGCTGTTTTTT.

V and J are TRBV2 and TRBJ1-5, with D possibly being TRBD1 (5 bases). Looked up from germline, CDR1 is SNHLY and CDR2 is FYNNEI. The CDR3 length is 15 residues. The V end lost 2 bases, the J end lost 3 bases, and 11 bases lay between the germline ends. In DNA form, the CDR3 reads TGTGCCAGCAGTGAATTAAGACAGTTCAATCAGCCCCAGCATTTT. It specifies CASSELRQFNQPQHF.

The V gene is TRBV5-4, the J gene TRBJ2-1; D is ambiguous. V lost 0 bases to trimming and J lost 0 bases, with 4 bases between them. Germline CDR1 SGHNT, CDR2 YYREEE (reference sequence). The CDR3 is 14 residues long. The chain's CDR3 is CASSLDYSYNEQFF. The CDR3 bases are TGTGCCAGCAGCTTGGACTACTCCTACAATGAGCAGTTCTTC.

The CDR3 DNA follows: TGTGCCAGCAGTCCCTATTCCGAAGAGACCCAGTACTTC. It codes for CASSPYSEETQYF. The chain combines TRBV27 with TRBJ2-5; D is unresolved. The CDR3 sequence is 13 residues long. The ends were cut back, 5 bases at V and 3 bases at J, with 10 bases in the middle. Germline loops: CDR1 MNHEY, CDR2 SMNVEV (reference sequence).

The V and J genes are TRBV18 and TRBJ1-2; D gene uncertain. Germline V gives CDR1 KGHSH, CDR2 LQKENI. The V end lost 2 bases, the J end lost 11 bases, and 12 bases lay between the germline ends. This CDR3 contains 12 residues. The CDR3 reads CASSPVTAEYTF. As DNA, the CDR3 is TGTGCCAGCTCACCAGTGACGGCTGAGTACACCTTC.

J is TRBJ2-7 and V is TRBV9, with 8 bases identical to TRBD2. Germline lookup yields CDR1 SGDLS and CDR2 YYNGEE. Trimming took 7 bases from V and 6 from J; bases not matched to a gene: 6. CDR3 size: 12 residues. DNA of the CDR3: TGTGCCAGCCGTAGCGGGACGGGCGAGCAGTACTTC. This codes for CASRSGTGEQYF.

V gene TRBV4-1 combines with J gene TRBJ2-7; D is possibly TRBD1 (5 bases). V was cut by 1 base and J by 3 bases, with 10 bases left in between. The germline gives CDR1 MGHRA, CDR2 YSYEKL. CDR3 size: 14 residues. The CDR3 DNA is TGCGCCAGCAGCCAAGTAATAGGGGACTACGAGCAGTACTTC. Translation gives CASSQVIGDYEQYF.

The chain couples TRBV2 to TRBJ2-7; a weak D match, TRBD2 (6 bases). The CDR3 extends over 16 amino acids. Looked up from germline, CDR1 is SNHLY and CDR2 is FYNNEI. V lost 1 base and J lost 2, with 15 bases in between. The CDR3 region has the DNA TGTGCCAGCAGTGAAGAGTTGTTAGCGGCAACCTACGAGCAGTACTTC. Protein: CASSEELLAATYEQYF.

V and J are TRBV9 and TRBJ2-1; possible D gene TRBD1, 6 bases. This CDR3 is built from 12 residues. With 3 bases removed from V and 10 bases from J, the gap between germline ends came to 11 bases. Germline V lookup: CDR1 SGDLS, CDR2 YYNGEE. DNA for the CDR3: TGTGCCAGCAGCGATGGGGGCGGCGAGCAGTTCTTC. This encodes CASSDGGGEQFF.

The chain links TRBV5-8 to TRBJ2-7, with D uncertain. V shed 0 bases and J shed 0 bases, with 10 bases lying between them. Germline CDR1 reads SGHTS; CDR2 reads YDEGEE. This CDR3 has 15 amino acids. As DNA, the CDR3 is TGTGCCAGCAGCTTGGATCTACTTAACTCCTACGAGCAGTACTTC. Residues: CASSLDLLNSYEQYF.

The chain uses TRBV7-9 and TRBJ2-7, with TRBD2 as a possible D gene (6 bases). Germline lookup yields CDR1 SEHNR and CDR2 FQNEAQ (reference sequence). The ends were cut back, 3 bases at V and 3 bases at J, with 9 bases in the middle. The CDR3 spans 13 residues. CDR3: CASSLADYYEQYF. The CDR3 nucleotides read TGTGCCAGCAGCTTGGCGGACTACTACGAGCAGTACTTC.

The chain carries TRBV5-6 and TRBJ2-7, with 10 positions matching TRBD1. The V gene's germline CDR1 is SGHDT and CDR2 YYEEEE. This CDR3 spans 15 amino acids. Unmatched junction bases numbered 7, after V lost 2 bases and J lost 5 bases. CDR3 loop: CASSFFIGTGDEQYF. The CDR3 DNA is TGTGCCAGCAGCTTCTTTATTGGGACAGGGGACGAGCAGTACTTC. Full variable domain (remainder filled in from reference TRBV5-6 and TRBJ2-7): DAGVTQSPTHLIKTRGQQVTLRCSPKSGHDTVSWYQQALGQGPQFIFQYYEEEERQRGNFPDRFSGHQFPNYSSELNVNALLLGDSALYLCASSFFIGTGDEQYFGPGTRLTVT.

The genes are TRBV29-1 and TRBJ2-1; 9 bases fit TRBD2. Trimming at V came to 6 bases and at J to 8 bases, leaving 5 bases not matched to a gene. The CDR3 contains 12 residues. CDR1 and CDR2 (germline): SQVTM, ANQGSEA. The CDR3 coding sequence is TGCAGCGTGCCGGGACTAGCAGATGAGCAGTTCTTC. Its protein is CSVPGLADEQFF.

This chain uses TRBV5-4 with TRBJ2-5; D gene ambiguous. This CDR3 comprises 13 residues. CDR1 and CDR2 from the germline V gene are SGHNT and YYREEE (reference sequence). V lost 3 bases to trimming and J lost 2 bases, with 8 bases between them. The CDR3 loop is CASSWVGQETQYF. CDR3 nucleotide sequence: TGTGCCAGCAGCTGGGTGGGTCAAGAGACCCAGTACTTC.